This TCR beta chain stems from a study of T cell changes during pregnancy in multiple sclerosis. The method was immunoSEQ multiplex PCR; TCRdb's version includes in-frame clones alone and lacks a portion of them. The data contain approximately 100,000 clones, around 92% of them singletons. V lost 4 bases, J lost 15 bases, and 25 bases lay in between. The CDR3 runs 15 residues. Looked up from germline, CDR1 is MGHRA and CDR2 is YSYEKL. This clone was observed a single time. The sequence derives from a female donor with multiple sclerosis, enrolled in a pregnancy study. The source material was peripheral blood, sampled before pregnancy. The chain has TRBV4-1 and TRBJ2-1, with D uncertain. CDR3 DNA: TGCGCCAGCAGCCGCCAATTCCCTGGTCCGGCGGTAAGGTTCTTC. Protein: CASSRQFPGPAVRFF.